The 7 T cell receptor beta chains below were found in one sample sequenced in a study of PD-L1 blockade in urothelial cancer. Assay used: immunoSEQ multiplex PCR; TCRdb lists only in-frame clones, some missing. The table includes about 100,000 clones, 91% detected once. The source was PBMCs, collected around atezolizumab (anti-PD-L1) treatment. The receptors stem from a woman of 80 years or more with urothelial cancer.

A single count supports this clone. V gene TRBV19 combines with J gene TRBJ2-7; a possible D gene is TRBD1 (5 bases). V shed 1 base and J shed 5 bases, with 15 bases lying between them. Per the germline V gene, CDR1 is LNHDA and CDR2 is SQIVND (reference sequence). The CDR3 totals 15 residues. This CDR3 is CASSIGPEQVNEQYF. CDR3 nucleotide sequence: TGTGCCAGTAGTATAGGACCCGAACAGGTTAACGAGCAGTACTTC. The full variable domain, with the rest looked up from reference TRBV19 and TRBJ2-7, is DGGITQSPKYLFRKEGQNVTLSCEQNLNHDAMYWYRQDPGQGLRLIYYSQIVNDFQKGDIAEGYSVSREKKESFPLTVTSAQKNPTAFYLCASSIGPEQVNEQYFGPGTRLTVT.

The V gene is TRBV18, the J gene TRBJ2-1, with D perhaps TRBD1 (6 bases). Trimming took 2 bases from V and 0 from J, leaving 8 bases between them. CDR1 is KGHSH and CDR2 is LQKENI in the germline V gene. The CDR3 sequence is 15 residues long. CDR3 amino acids: CASSPGRGSYNEQFF. The CDR3 nucleotides are TGTGCCAGCTCACCAGGCAGGGGCTCCTACAATGAGCAGTTCTTC. The full variable domain, with the rest looked up from reference TRBV18 and TRBJ2-1, is NAGVMQNPRHLVRRRGQEARLRCSPMKGHSHVYWYRQLPEEGLKFMVYLQKENIIDESGMPKERFSAEFPKEGPSILRIQQVVRGDSAAYFCASSPGRGSYNEQFFGPGTRLTVL.

The chain carries TRBV6-1 and TRBJ1-1, with a possible D match to TRBD1 (5 bases). V was shortened by 4 bases and J by 5 bases, with 14 bases between the two germline ends. CDR1 is MNHNS, CDR2 SASEGT, per germline. This CDR3 is 14 amino acids long. The CDR3 nucleotides are TGTGCCAGCAGTGCCGACTGGGGGGGAACTGAAGCTTTCTTT. It yields the protein CASSADWGGTEAFF.

This chain connects TRBV6-1 to TRBJ1-5, with TRBD1 matching 8 bases. The V segment lost 6 bases and the J segment 3 bases; nucleotides outside the gene matches: 7. Germline values: CDR1 MNHNS, CDR2 SASEGT. CDR3 length: 15 residues. The CDR3, as DNA: TGTGCCAGCAGGGGGCCAGGGGGCCTCAATCAGCCCCAGCATTTT. Its protein product is CASRGPGGLNQPQHF.

The gene calls are TRBV7-3 and TRBJ1-1, with D tentatively TRBD1 (6 bases). The CDR3 length is 11 residues. CDR1 and CDR2 (germline): SGHTA, FQGTGA. V was shortened by 5 bases and J by 7 bases, with 8 bases between the two germline ends. The CDR3 DNA reads TGTGCCAGCAGCGGGGGCGGTGAAGCTTTCTTT. Its translation is CASSGGGEAFF. Full variable domain (outside the CDR3, taken from reference TRBV7-3 and TRBJ1-1): GAGVSQTPSNKVTEKGKYVELRCDPISGHTALYWYRQSLGQGPEFLIYFQGTGAADDSGLPNDRFFAVRPEGSVSTLKIQRTERGDSAVYLCASSGGGEAFFGQGTRLTVV.

V is TRBV27 and J is TRBJ2-1; 9 nucleotides align to TRBD2. Germline CDR1 reads MNHEY; CDR2 reads SMNVEV (reference sequence). Trimming took 8 bases from V and 6 from J; bases not matched to a gene: 11. The CDR3 covers 15 residues. The CDR3 DNA follows: TGTGCCAGCGGACCTCCGGGACTAGCTATCAATGAGCAGTTCTTC. This codes for CASGPPGLAINEQFF.

This clone was observed once. The chain joins TRBV27 to TRBJ2-2; TRBD2 aligns across 11 bases. Trimming at V came to 3 bases and at J to 6 bases, leaving 6 bases not matched to a gene. Germline CDR1 reads MNHEY; CDR2 reads SMNVEV (reference sequence). The CDR3 extends over 16 amino acids. CDR3 in DNA: TGTGCCAGCAGTTTCTTATTAGCGGGAGGGCCCGGGGAGCTGTTTTTT. It specifies CASSFLLAGGPGELFF.